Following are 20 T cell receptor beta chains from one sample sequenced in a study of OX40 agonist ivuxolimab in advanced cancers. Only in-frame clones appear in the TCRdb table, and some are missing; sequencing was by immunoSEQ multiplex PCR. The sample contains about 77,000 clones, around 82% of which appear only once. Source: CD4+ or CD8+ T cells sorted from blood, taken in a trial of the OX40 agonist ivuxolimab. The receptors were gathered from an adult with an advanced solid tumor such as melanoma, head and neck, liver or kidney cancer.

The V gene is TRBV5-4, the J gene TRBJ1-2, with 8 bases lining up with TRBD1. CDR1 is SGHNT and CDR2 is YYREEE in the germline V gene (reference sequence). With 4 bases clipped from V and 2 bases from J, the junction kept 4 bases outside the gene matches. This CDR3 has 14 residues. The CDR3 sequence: CASSPGQGNYGYTF. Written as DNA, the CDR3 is TGTGCCAGCAGCCCTGGACAGGGAAACTATGGCTACACCTTC.

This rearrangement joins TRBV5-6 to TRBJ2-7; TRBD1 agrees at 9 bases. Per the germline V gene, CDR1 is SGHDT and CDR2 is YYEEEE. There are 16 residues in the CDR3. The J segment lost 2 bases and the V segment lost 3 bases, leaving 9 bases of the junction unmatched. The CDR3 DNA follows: TGTGCCAGCAGCTCGTCGGCCGGGACAGGGCCCTACGAGCAGTACTTC. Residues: CASSSSAGTGPYEQYF.

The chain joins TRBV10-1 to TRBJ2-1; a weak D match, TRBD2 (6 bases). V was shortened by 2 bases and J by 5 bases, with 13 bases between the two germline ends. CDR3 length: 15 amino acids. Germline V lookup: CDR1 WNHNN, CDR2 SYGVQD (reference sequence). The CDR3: CASSEPTGRNNEQFF. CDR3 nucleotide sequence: TGCGCCAGCAGTGAGCCCACCGGGAGAAACAATGAGCAGTTCTTC.

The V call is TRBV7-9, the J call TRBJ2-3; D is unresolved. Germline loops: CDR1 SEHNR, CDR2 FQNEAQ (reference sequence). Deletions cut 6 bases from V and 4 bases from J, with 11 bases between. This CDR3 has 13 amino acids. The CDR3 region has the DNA TGTGCCAGCAGTCCATGGAACCCAGATACGCAGTATTTT. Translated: CASSPWNPDTQYF.

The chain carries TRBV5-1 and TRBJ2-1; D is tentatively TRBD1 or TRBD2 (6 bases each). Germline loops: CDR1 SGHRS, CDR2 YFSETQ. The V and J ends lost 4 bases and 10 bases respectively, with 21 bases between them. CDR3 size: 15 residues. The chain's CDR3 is CASSPRGLQGTEQFF. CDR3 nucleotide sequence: TGCGCCAGCAGCCCGCGGGGTTTACAGGGTACGGAGCAGTTCTTC.

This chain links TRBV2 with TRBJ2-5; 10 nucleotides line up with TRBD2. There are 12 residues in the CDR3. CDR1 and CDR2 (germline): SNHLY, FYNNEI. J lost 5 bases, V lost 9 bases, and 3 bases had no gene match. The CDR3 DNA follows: TGTGCCAGTATACTAGCGGGGGAGACCCAGTACTTC. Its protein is CASILAGETQYF.

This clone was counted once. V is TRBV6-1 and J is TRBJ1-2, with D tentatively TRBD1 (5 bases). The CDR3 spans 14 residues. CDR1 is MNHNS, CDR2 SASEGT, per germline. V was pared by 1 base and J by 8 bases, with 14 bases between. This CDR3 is CASSEVPGEGGYTF. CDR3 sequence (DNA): TGTGCCAGCAGTGAAGTCCCGGGGGAGGGAGGCTACACCTTC.

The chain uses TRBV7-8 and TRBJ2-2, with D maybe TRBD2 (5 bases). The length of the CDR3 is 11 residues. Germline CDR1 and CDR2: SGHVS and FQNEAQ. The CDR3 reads CGWRDTGELFF. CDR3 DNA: TGTGGCTGGCGGGACACCGGGGAGCTGTTTTTT.

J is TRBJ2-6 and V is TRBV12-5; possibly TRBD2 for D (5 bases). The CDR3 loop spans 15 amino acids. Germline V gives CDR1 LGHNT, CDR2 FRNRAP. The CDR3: CAGVVVSSGANVLTF. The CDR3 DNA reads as TGTGCCGGGGTGGTCGTCAGCTCTGGGGCCAACGTCCTGACTTTC.

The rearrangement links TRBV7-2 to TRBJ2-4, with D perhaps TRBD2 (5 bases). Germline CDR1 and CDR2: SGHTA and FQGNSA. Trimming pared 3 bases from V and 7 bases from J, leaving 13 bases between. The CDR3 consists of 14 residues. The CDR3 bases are TGTGCCAGCAGCTTGGGAGTGGTAGGGAACATTCAGTACTTC. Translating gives CASSLGVVGNIQYF.

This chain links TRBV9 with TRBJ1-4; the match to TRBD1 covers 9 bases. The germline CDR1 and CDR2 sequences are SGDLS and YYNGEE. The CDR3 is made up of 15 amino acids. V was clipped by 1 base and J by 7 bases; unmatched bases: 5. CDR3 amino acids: CASSVTTGGREKLFF. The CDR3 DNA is TGTGCCAGCAGCGTAACCACAGGGGGCCGTGAAAAACTGTTTTTT.

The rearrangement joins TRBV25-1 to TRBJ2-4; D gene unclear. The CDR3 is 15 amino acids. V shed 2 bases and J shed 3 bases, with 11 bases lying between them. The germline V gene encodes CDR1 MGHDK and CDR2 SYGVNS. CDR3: CASSETYGNKNIQYF. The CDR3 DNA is TGTGCCAGCAGTGAAACGTATGGAAACAAAAACATTCAGTACTTC.

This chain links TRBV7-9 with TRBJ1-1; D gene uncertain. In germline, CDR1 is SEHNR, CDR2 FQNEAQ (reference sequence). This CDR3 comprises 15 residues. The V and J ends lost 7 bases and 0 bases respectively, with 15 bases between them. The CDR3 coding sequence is TGTGCCAGCAATCTTGGCAGGTCTTTGAACACTGAAGCTTTCTTT. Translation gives CASNLGRSLNTEAFF.

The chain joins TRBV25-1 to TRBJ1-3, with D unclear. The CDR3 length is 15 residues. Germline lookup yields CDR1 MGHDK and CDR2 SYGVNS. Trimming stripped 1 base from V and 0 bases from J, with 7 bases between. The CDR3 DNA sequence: TGTGCCAGCAGTGAATGGCAGACCTCTGGAAACACCATATATTTT. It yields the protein CASSEWQTSGNTIYF. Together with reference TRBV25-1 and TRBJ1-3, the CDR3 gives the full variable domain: EADIYQTPRYLVIGTGKKITLECSQTMGHDKMYWYQQDPGMELHLIHYSYGVNSTEKGDLSSESTVSRIRTEHFPLTLESARPSHTSQYLCASSEWQTSGNTIYFGEGSWLTVV.

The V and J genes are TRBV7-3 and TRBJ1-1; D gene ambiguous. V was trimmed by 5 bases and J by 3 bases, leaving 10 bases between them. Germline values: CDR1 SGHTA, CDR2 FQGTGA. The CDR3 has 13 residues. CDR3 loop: CASSQDTDTEAFF. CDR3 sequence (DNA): TGTGCCAGCAGCCAAGACACTGACACTGAAGCTTTCTTT.

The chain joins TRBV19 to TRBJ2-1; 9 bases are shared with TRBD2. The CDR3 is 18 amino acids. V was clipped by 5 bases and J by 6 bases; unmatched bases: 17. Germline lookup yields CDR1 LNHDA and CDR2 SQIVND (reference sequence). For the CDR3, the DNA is TGTGCCAGTAGTCCTTCCCCCAGCGGGGGGCCATCGGGCAATGAGCAGTTCTTC. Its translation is CASSPSPSGGPSGNEQFF.

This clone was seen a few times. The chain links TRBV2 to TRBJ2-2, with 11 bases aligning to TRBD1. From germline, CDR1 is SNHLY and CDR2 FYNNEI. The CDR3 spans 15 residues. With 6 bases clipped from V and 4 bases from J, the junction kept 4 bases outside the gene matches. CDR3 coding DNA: TGTGCCAGCAGGTCGGGACAGGGGGGCACCGGGGAGCTGTTTTTT. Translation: CASRSGQGGTGELFF.

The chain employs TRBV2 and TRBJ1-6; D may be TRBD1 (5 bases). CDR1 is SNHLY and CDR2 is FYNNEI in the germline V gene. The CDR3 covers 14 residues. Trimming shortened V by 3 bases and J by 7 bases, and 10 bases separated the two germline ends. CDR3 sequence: CASSDWGNNSPLHF. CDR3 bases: TGTGCCAGCAGTGACTGGGGGAACAATTCACCCCTCCACTTT.

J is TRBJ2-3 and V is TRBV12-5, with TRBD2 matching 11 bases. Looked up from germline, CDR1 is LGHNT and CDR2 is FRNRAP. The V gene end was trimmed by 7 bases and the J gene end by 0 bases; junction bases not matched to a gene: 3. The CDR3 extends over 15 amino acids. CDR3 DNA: TGTGCTAGTGCCATAGCGGGGGGGAGCACAGATACGCAGTATTTT. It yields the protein CASAIAGGSTDTQYF.

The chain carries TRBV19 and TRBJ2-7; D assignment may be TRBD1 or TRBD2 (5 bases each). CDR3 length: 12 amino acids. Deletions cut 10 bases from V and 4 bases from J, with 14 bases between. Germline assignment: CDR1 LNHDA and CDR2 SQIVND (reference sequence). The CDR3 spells CATRGEIYEQYF. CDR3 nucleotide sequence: TGTGCCACCCGAGGGGAGATTTACGAGCAGTACTTC.